This TCR beta chain was profiled in a study of technical replicates of blood from a handful of donors (dated by TCRdb to the late 2010s). Library method: the immunoSEQ multiplex PCR assay. TCRdb's version of the immuneACCESS table is confined to in-frame rearrangements and falls short of the full clone set. An unresolved V gene accounts for under half of the shortfall where checked; the remainder is of unknown origin. In this sample the table shows 72,000 or so clones, around 93% of which occur a single time. Clones ranked in the top ten supply roughly 0.41% of the sample. Concerning this clone: Its target antigen remains unknown. No base-level quality is on record; no much larger clone is a single base apart.

Deletion took 4 bases off V and 6 bases off J, with a span of 16 bases between the germline ends. The germline V gene (reference sequence) sets CDR1 to GTSNPN and CDR2 to SVGIG. Its CDR3 holds 14 amino acids, cysteine through phenylalanine. Solely the CDR3 DNA is kept, with 42 bases framed from the first base. The rearrangement combines TRBV30 with TRBJ2-1, and the D gene may be TRBD1, 6 bases matching. This clonotype was obtained from a human donor in good health. Sequencing was performed on T cells isolated from PBMCs. The DNA sequence reads TGTGCCTGGATGGTAGGAGGCAGGGGCAATGAGCAGTTCTTC. Translation gives CAWMVGGRGNEQFF. With the portions outside the CDR3 filled from the reference TRBV30 and TRBJ2-1 genes, the complete variable region becomes SQTIHQWPATLVQPVGSPLSLECTVEGTSNPNLYWYRQAAGRGLQLLFYSVGIGQISSEVPQNLSASRPQDRQFILSSKKLLLSDSGFYLCAWMVGGRGNEQFFGPGTRLTVL.